This is a list of T cell receptor beta chains from one sample in a study of T cells in Graves' hyperthyroidism and ophthalmopathy. TCRdb passed the multiplex PCR reads through MiXCR, listing each CDR3 protein once. Of nearly 600,000 distinct CDR3 sequences in the sample, about 15% were seen once. The specimen sequenced was blood. The receptors were sampled from a woman aged 30 to 39 with Graves' hyperthyroidism that later progressed to Graves' ophthalmopathy. The CDR3 runs from the conserved cysteine through the conserved F or W. A D gene is named only where the DNA matches it firmly. Some rows have no size entry. The others give once, few or many, or a class for an expanded clone.

clone_size	j_call	v_call	cdr3_length	d_call	cdr3_aa	cdr3_nt
NA	TRBJ2-7	TRBV14	13	NA	CASSSGPPYEQYF	TGTGCCAGCAGCTCCGGCCCTCCCTACGAGCAGTACTTC
many	TRBJ2-7	TRBV2	15	NA	CASSDYTILSYEQYF	TGTGCCAGCAGTGATTATACGATTCTCTCCTACGAGCAGTACTTC
many	TRBJ2-5	TRBV18	14	NA	CASSPGGLRETQYF	TGTGCCAGCTCACCAGGTGGGCTACGGGAGACCCAGTACTTC
few	TRBJ2-3	TRBV6-1	17	NA	CASSGVGRGRGTDTQYF	TGTGCCAGCAGTGGGGTTGGAAGGGGCAGGGGCACAGATACGCAGTATTTT
NA	TRBJ2-1	TRBV18	16	NA	CASSPRTEISYNEQFF	TGTGCCAGCTCACCTCGGACTGAAATCTCCTACAATGAGCAGTTCTTC
many	TRBJ2-7	TRBV6-2/TRBV6-3	12	TRBD2	CASLASGYEQYF	TGTGCCAGCCTGGCTAGCGGGTACGAGCAGTACTTC
many	TRBJ2-5	TRBV28	15	TRBD2	CASSLSGGGQETQYF	TGTGCCAGCAGTTTATCGGGGGGGGGCCAAGAGACCCAGTACTTC
many	TRBJ2-5	TRBV11-3	15	TRBD1	CASSSGQGSQETQYF	TGTGCCAGCAGCTCCGGACAGGGGTCTCAAGAGACCCAGTACTTC
many	TRBJ1-2	TRBV7-2	13	NA	CASSSPLLYGYTF	TGTGCCAGCAGCTCCCCCTTGCTCTATGGCTACACCTTC
NA	TRBJ1-5	TRBV20-1	13	TRBD1	CSARDRGYQPQHF	TGCAGTGCAAGGGACAGGGGCTATCAGCCCCAGCATTTT
many	TRBJ2-7	TRBV20-1	14	TRBD1	CSARDRAGGYEQYF	TGCAGTGCTAGAGATCGGGCAGGGGGCTACGAGCAGTACTTC
few	TRBJ2-1	TRBV11-3	18	TRBD2	CASRTGLAGGSLYNEQFF	TGTGCCAGCAGAACGGGACTAGCGGGAGGGTCACTTTACAATGAGCAGTTCTTC
many	TRBJ1-6	TRBV7-9	14	NA	CASSPGEESSPLHF	TGTGCCAGCAGCCCCGGTGAGGAGTCCTCACCCCTCCACTTT
few	TRBJ2-7	TRBV13	16	NA	CASSLGVAFGATEQYF	TGTGCCAGCAGCTTAGGGGTGGCCTTCGGGGCTACCGAGCAGTACTTC
many	TRBJ1-1	TRBV11-2	14	NA	CASSLEGMNTEAFF	TGTGCCAGCAGCTTAGAAGGGATGAACACTGAAGCTTTCTTT
NA	TRBJ2-5	TRBV18	15	TRBD1	CASSPPRTGEQTQYF	TGTGCCAGCTCACCACCGCGGACAGGGGAACAGACCCAGTACTTC
many	TRBJ2-1	TRBV20-1	17	TRBD1	CSATGTGLGERGNEQFF	TGCAGTGCTACCGGGACAGGGCTGGGGGAGAGGGGAAATGAGCAGTTCTTC
few	TRBJ2-3	TRBV5-1	16	NA	CASSPGDQSSTDTQYF	TGCGCCAGCAGCCCCGGTGATCAGTCTAGCACAGATACGCAGTATTTT
many	TRBJ2-7	TRBV5-1	14	NA	CASSSPGRSYEQYF	TGCGCCAGCAGCTCCCCCGGACGCTCCTACGAGCAGTACTTC
many	TRBJ2-3	TRBV7-2	17	TRBD2	CASSPGLAGVGLDTQYF	TGTGCCAGCAGCCCCGGACTAGCGGGAGTGGGACTGGATACGCAGTATTTT
many	TRBJ2-1	TRBV30	15	TRBD2	CAWSPLAGGYNEQFF	TGTGCCTGGAGTCCCCTAGCGGGAGGCTACAATGAGCAGTTCTTC
many	TRBJ2-7	TRBV2	14	NA	CASRGRPPSYEQYF	TGTGCCAGCAGGGGTAGACCGCCTTCCTACGAGCAGTACTTC
many	TRBJ2-7	TRBV2	15	TRBD2	CASSHPGLAGQEQYF	TGTGCCAGCAGCCATCCGGGACTAGCGGGCCAGGAGCAGTACTTC
NA	TRBJ2-2	TRBV7-9	17	NA	CASSFSALTPNTGELFF	TGTGCCAGCAGCTTTTCGGCACTCACACCAAACACCGGGGAGCTGTTTTTT
NA	TRBJ1-2	TRBV30	14	NA	CAWTRRGAGYGYTF	TGTGCCTGGACACGCAGGGGAGCGGGCTATGGCTACACCTTC
few	TRBJ2-4	TRBV30	17	NA	CAWSQTRWTFAKNIQYF	TGTGCCTGGAGCCAAACTAGATGGACCTTTGCCAAAAACATTCAGTACTTC